A selection of T cell receptor beta chains follows, all from one sample in a study of cytomegalovirus exposure and HLA in healthy donors. Sequenced by immunoSEQ multiplex PCR; TCRdb stores in-frame clones only, minus some. The sample has some 200,000 clones, roughly 13% seen once; the top ten hold 7.8%. Input material: PBMCs. These receptors all come from a man aged 50 to 59 in good health and CMV-seropositive. The CDR3 runs from the conserved cysteine through the conserved F or W. The D gene is left open where the match is weak. The listing skips clone size in some rows; elsewhere it reads once, few, many or a size class.

clone_size,v_call,j_call,d_call,cdr3_aa,cdr3_nt
few,TRBV15,TRBJ2-5,TRBD1,CATSRTGRWETQYF,TGTGCCACCAGCCGGACAGGGAGGTGGGAGACCCAGTACTTC
.,TRBV19,TRBJ2-2,.,CASSSPRERVGRELFF,TGTGCCAGTAGTTCTCCCAGGGAAAGGGTTGGTAGGGAGCTGTTTTTT
few,TRBV5-4,TRBJ2-3,.,CAGSPLSTDTQYF,TGTGCCGGCAGCCCATTGAGCACAGATACGCAGTATTTT
.,TRBV10-3,TRBJ1-1,.,CAINGGQTEAFF,TGTGCCATCAATGGAGGACAGACTGAAGCTTTCTTT
few,TRBV6-6,TRBJ1-4,TRBD1,CASRRQGSNEKLFF,TGTGCCAGCAGACGACAGGGGTCTAATGAAAAACTGTTTTTT
.,TRBV9,TRBJ2-1,TRBD2,CASSVVASGGPEQFF,TGTGCCAGCAGCGTAGTGGCTAGCGGGGGCCCGGAGCAGTTCTTC
few,TRBV25-1,TRBJ1-5,TRBD1,CARAGGSNQPQHF,TGTGCCAGGGCAGGGGGAAGCAATCAGCCCCAGCATTTT
few,TRBV6-5,TRBJ1-5,TRBD1,CASRPGQGPKQPQHF,TGTGCCAGCAGACCGGGACAGGGGCCGAAACAGCCCCAGCATTTT
.,TRBV28,TRBJ2-6,.,CASIGAVRSGANVLTF,TGTGCCAGCATTGGGGCAGTTCGCTCTGGGGCCAACGTCCTGACTTTC
.,TRBV13,TRBJ1-2,.,CASSLGGRNYGYTF,TGTGCCAGCAGCTTAGGAGGCAGGAACTATGGCTACACCTTC
.,TRBV25-1,TRBJ2-1,TRBD1,CASRDREEQFF,TGTGCCAGCAGGGACAGGGAAGAGCAGTTCTTC
.,TRBV29-1,TRBJ2-7,TRBD2,CSARLAGVYEQYF,TGCAGCGCGCGACTAGCGGGGGTCTACGAGCAGTACTTC
few,TRBV25-1,TRBJ2-2,TRBD2,CASSVTSGGITGELFF,TGTGCCAGCAGTGTGACTAGCGGGGGGATCACCGGGGAGCTGTTTTTT